The next 5 T cell receptor beta chains were all read from a single sample in a study of CXCR3-negative and CXCR3-positive naive CD8 T cells. Libraries of TRB cDNA were made by 5' RACE and carried UMIs. Reprocessing the 5' RACE reads, TCRdb reports a single entry for every CDR3 protein and omits DNA. Its listing shows some 130,000 distinct CDR3 sequences. Sequenced sample: naive CXCR3- CD8+ T cells from blood. The sample's subset: CD45RO-CCR7+CD27+CD95- naive CD8+ T cells lacking CXCR3 (TNR3-). The receptors originated from a human donor in good health. Some clones in this sample may be carry-over from other donors' samples.

The V gene is TRBV12-3 or TRBV12-4, the J gene TRBJ1-1. CDR3 length equals 15 residues. The chain's CDR3 is CASSFGLGRTTEAFF.

V and J are TRBV3-1 and TRBJ2-7; TCRdb proposes TRBD1, but this gene call is untestable without DNA. In germline, CDR1 is LGHDT, CDR2 YNNKEL (reference sequence). This CDR3 region has 16 residues. CDR3 sequence: CASSQETGTGIYEQYF.

The chain joins TRBV28 to TRBJ2-3. The CDR3 consists of 13 residues. CDR1 and CDR2 (germline): MDHEN, SYDVKM. Here the CDR3 reads CASSFYSTDTQYF.

The rearrangement joins TRBV4-2 to TRBJ1-2. Germline assignment: CDR1 LGHNA and CDR2 YNFKEQ. The CDR3 loop spans 13 amino acids. CDR3 sequence: CASSQERFYGYTF.

The chain recombines TRBV20-1 with TRBJ2-7. The germline V gene has CDR1 DFQATT and CDR2 SNEGSKA (reference sequence). This CDR3 has 15 residues. The CDR3 here is CSAVILAGDPYEQYF.